The clone carrying this T cell receptor (beta chain) was seen many times. Its antigen is as yet unknown. The trim removed 6 bases at V and 4 bases at J, leaving 7 bases unmatched. Germline V gene data show CDR1 as MNHEY and CDR2 as SVGEGT. This CDR3 has 14 residues. The sample belongs to a study of regulatory T cells in long-lasting Graves disease. Libraries of TCR beta came from iRepertoire HTBI primers plus Arm-PCR of CDR3 regions. Via MiXCR, TCRdb re-called the multiplex PCR reads, giving one row per CDR3 protein. This repertoire shows a few hundred thousand distinct CDR3 sequences, 20% to 25% found once; its top ten account for more than 6%. Study results and caveats: Clonotypes that were public and shared totalled fewer than 3,500 in persistent patients versus around 970 in new patients.

As for time point: persistent/refractory GD, antithyroid drugs over 5 years with positive TRAb. PBMC-extracted RNA yielded the TCR library. The source was peripheral blood mononuclear cells (PBMCs), collected when the disease was refractory, from a patient treated with antithyroid drugs. The receptor's source is a female donor with Graves disease. The V gene is TRBV6-2 or TRBV6-3, the J gene TRBJ1-1, with TRBD1 identical over 8 bases. This CDR3 reads CASRAQGASTEAFF. Here the CDR3 DNA reads TGTGCCAGCAGGGCCCAGGGGGCGAGCACTGAAGCTTTCTTT.